These 31 T cell receptor beta chains share one sample of origin, sequenced in a study of T cell changes during pregnancy in multiple sclerosis. Using immunoSEQ multiplex PCR, the repertoire was profiled, and TCRdb retains in-frame clones only, with some absent. The sample consists of fewer than 75,000 clones, approximately 90% of them appearing once. The sample was peripheral blood, taken in the second trimester of pregnancy. The receptors stem from a female donor with multiple sclerosis, enrolled in a pregnancy study.

This chain connects TRBV29-1 to TRBJ2-5; 11 nucleotides align to TRBD2. The V segment lost 4 bases and the J segment 3 bases; nucleotides outside the gene matches: 4. This CDR3 spans 14 amino acids. The germline V gene has CDR1 SQVTM and CDR2 ANQGSEA. The CDR3 protein is CSVATSGSKETQYF. CDR3 DNA sequence: TGCAGCGTTGCAACTAGCGGGAGTAAAGAGACCCAGTACTTC.

The chain couples TRBV4-1 to TRBJ1-6; 7 nucleotides line up with TRBD1. Germline values: CDR1 MGHRA, CDR2 YSYEKL. V gave up 0 bases and J gave up 6 bases; unmatched junction bases: 17. The CDR3 has 20 amino acids. CDR3 in amino acids: CASSQDRLTGTHRRNSPLHF. Written as DNA, the CDR3 is TGCGCCAGCAGCCAAGATCGTTTGACAGGGACACACCGACGTAATTCACCCCTCCACTTT.

This sequence joins TRBV29-1 and TRBJ2-5; 9 nucleotides line up with TRBD1. Germline lookup yields CDR1 SQVTM and CDR2 ANQGSEA. This CDR3 is 12 amino acids long. Trimming took 8 bases from V and 4 from J; bases not matched to a gene: 5. The CDR3 loop reads CSIGQGRETQYF. In nucleotides, the CDR3 is TGCAGCATCGGACAGGGGCGAGAGACCCAGTACTTC. Looking up the rest from reference TRBV29-1 and TRBJ2-5 gives the full variable domain: SAVISQKPSRDICQRGTSLTIQCQVDSQVTMMFWYRQQPGQSLTLIATANQGSEATYESGFVIDKFPISRPNLTFSTLTVSNMSPEDSSIYLCSIGQGRETQYFGPGTRLLVL.

V and J are TRBV29-1 and TRBJ2-1; no clear D. V shed 2 bases and J shed 0 bases, with 8 bases lying between them. Per germline, CDR1 SQVTM and CDR2 ANQGSEA. The CDR3 covers 14 residues. This CDR3 reads CSVEPRGSYNEQFF. The CDR3 DNA reads as TGCAGCGTTGAACCGCGCGGCTCCTACAATGAGCAGTTCTTC.

This clone was counted a few times. This sequence joins TRBV7-9 and TRBJ1-1; a weak D match, TRBD1 (5 bases). The CDR3 consists of 13 residues. Germline V gene sequence: CDR1 SEHNR, CDR2 FQNEAQ (reference sequence). V lost 0 bases, J lost 4 bases, and 6 bases lay in between. Here the CDR3 DNA reads TGTGCCAGCAGCTTAGCAGGGGCCACTGAAGCTTTCTTT. Encoded protein: CASSLAGATEAFF.

This chain connects TRBV30 to TRBJ1-1; 7 positions agree with TRBD1. From germline, CDR1 is GTSNPN and CDR2 SVGIG (reference sequence). After removal of 5 bases from V and 1 base from J, the junction contained 1 base not matched to a gene. The CDR3 spans 12 residues. Here the CDR3 reads CAWQGGNTEAFF. DNA for the CDR3: TGTGCCTGGCAGGGGGGGAACACTGAAGCTTTCTTT. The whole variable domain, filled in from reference TRBV30 and TRBJ1-1, reads SQTIHQWPATLVQPVGSPLSLECTVEGTSNPNLYWYRQAAGRGLQLLFYSVGIGQISSEVPQNLSASRPQDRQFILSSKKLLLSDSGFYLCAWQGGNTEAFFGQGTRLTVV.

V gene TRBV6-1 combines with J gene TRBJ2-1; 9 nucleotides align to TRBD1. CDR1 MNHNS and CDR2 SASEGT come from the germline V gene. The CDR3 contains 15 residues. J lost 9 bases, V lost 3 bases, and 9 bases had no gene match. The CDR3, as DNA: TGTGCCAGCAGTGACCCGGGACAGGGCAATTCTGAGCAGTTCTTC. Its translation: CASSDPGQGNSEQFF.

The V call is TRBV29-1, the J call TRBJ2-1; 7 bases agree with TRBD1. The junction had 1 base not matched to a gene; V was cut back by 4 bases and J by 1 base. CDR1 is SQVTM and CDR2 is ANQGSEA in the germline V gene. This CDR3 has 13 residues. CDR3 sequence (DNA): TGCAGCGTTGGGGGACAGTCCTACAATGAGCAGTTCTTC. Its protein is CSVGGQSYNEQFF.

J is TRBJ2-1 and V is TRBV7-2, with TRBD1 matching 7 bases. This CDR3 is built from 13 residues. With V trimmed by 5 bases and J by 10 bases, 8 bases remained unmatched. The germline V gene has CDR1 SGHTA and CDR2 FQGNSA. CDR3 protein: CASSPEGGGEQFF. CDR3 sequence (DNA): TGTGCCAGCAGCCCCGAAGGGGGCGGAGAGCAGTTCTTC. The whole variable domain, filled in from reference TRBV7-2 and TRBJ2-1, reads GAGVSQSPSNKVTEKGKDVELRCDPISGHTALYWYRQSLGQGLEFLIYFQGNSAPDKSGLPSDRFSAERTGGSVSTLTIQRTQQEDSAVYLCASSPEGGGEQFFGPGTRLTVL.

CDR3 bases: TGTGCCAGCAGCGTGGACCTAGCGGGAGAAGTTAATGAGCAGTTCTTC. Its protein is CASSVDLAGEVNEQFF. V and J are TRBV5-4 and TRBJ2-1, with 10 nucleotides matching TRBD2. Germline values: CDR1 SGHNT, CDR2 YYREEE (reference sequence). V trimming: 4 bases; J trimming: 7 bases; junction bases outside the gene matches: 11. This CDR3 has 16 amino acids.

The chain joins TRBV5-1 to TRBJ1-2; D is perhaps TRBD1 (6 bases). CDR3 size: 15 residues. Germline CDR1 is SGHRS and CDR2 is YFSETQ. Trimming stripped 6 bases from V and 4 bases from J, with 19 bases between. CDR3 sequence reads: CASTATGTDTYGYTF. The CDR3 bases are TGCGCCAGCACCGCTACAGGGACCGACACCTATGGCTACACCTTC.

This clone was recorded once. This chain links TRBV6-4 with TRBJ2-5; 12 bases map to TRBD2. The CDR3 runs 15 residues. Per the germline V gene, CDR1 is MRHNA and CDR2 is SNTAGT. Trimming took 6 bases from V and 2 from J; bases not matched to a gene: 4. The CDR3 DNA reads TGTGCCAGCAGCGACGGGACTAGCGGGCAAGAGACCCAGTACTTC. Translation gives CASSDGTSGQETQYF.

This clone was detected only once. The chain employs TRBV29-1 and TRBJ2-1, with 15 bases aligning to TRBD2. The CDR3 is 14 residues long. The junction had 0 bases not matched to a gene; V was cut back by 1 base and J by 8 bases. Germline CDR1 and CDR2: SQVTM and ANQGSEA. CDR3 sequence: CSVEGTSGGDEQFF. CDR3 in DNA: TGCAGCGTTGAAGGGACTAGCGGGGGGGATGAGCAGTTCTTC.

The chain carries TRBV7-2 and TRBJ1-2, with D hard to call. The CDR3 is 16 amino acids. V shed 2 bases and J shed 8 bases, with 21 bases lying between them. Germline loops: CDR1 SGHTA, CDR2 FQGNSA. The CDR3 coding sequence is TGTGCCAGCAGCTTAAACCGGGGATCCTCTTTGGGCGGCTACACCTTC. Its protein product is CASSLNRGSSLGGYTF.

The chain has TRBV7-2 and TRBJ1-2, with TRBD1 matching 8 bases. The CDR3 extends over 14 amino acids. Germline CDR1 and CDR2: SGHTA and FQGNSA. The ends lost 2 bases at V and 6 bases at J; junction bases unmatched: 5. The CDR3 sequence: CASSLNQGANGYTF. Here the CDR3 DNA reads TGTGCCAGCAGCTTAAACCAGGGGGCGAATGGCTACACCTTC.

The rearrangement joins TRBV6-1 to TRBJ1-2; the match to TRBD1 covers 7 bases. Per the germline V gene, CDR1 is MNHNS and CDR2 is SASEGT. Germline trimming cut 5 bases from V and 7 bases from J; bases unmatched to any gene: 10. The CDR3 is 14 residues long. The CDR3: CASSQGGIPIGYTF. The CDR3, as DNA: TGTGCCAGCAGTCAGGGGGGAATTCCTATTGGCTACACCTTC.

The V gene is TRBV13, the J gene TRBJ2-1; TRBD2 matches 7 bases. Germline V gives CDR1 PRHDT, CDR2 FYEKMQ (reference sequence). This CDR3 region has 11 residues. Unmatched junction bases numbered 8, after V lost 6 bases and J lost 15 bases. CDR3 in DNA: TGTGCCAGCAGGACTAGCCGGGGCACGTTCTTC. Translated, it gives CASRTSRGTFF.

The chain combines TRBV6-6 with TRBJ1-2, with D unclear. The CDR3 totals 15 residues. Trimming left V 0 bases short and J 4 bases short, with 12 bases between. Germline V CDR1 and CDR2: MNHNY, SVGAGI (reference sequence). CDR3 protein: CASSYSTYSPYGYTF. For the CDR3, the DNA is TGTGCCAGCAGTTACTCGACGTACAGCCCCTATGGCTACACCTTC.

The genes are TRBV6-6 and TRBJ2-1, with 7 bases fitting TRBD2. The germline CDR1 and CDR2 sequences are MNHNY and SVGAGI (reference sequence). The length of the CDR3 is 15 residues. V shed 2 bases and J 7 bases; nucleotides not matched to a gene: 8. CDR3 in amino acids: CASSYGRVRENEQFF. The CDR3 DNA is TGTGCCAGCAGTTACGGGAGGGTTCGGGAGAATGAGCAGTTCTTC.

In its sample, this clone was seen a few times. CDR3 protein: CASSSPAGSSYNSPLHF. CDR3 DNA: TGTGCCAGCAGCTCCCCAGCGGGAAGCTCCTATAATTCACCCCTCCACTTT. The gene calls are TRBV7-9 and TRBJ1-6; D gene uncertain. CDR1 SEHNR and CDR2 FQNEAQ come from the germline V gene (reference sequence). This CDR3 has 17 residues. V lost 4 bases and J 0 bases, leaving 13 bases between the germline ends.

This chain uses TRBV30 with TRBJ1-2; a possible D gene is TRBD1 (5 bases). Trimming stripped 1 base from V and 4 bases from J, with 13 bases between. Germline V CDR1 and CDR2: GTSNPN, SVGIG (reference sequence). This CDR3 is built from 14 residues. Here the CDR3 reads CAWSAFPGPYGYTF. The CDR3 nucleotides are TGTGCCTGGAGTGCCTTTCCAGGGCCCTATGGCTACACCTTC.

This clone has only one observation. The chain uses TRBV6-6 and TRBJ1-5; TRBD1 agrees at 8 bases. This CDR3 spans 16 amino acids. Losses at the gene ends were 0 bases for V and 4 bases for J; bases not matched to a gene: 5. CDR1 and CDR2 from the germline V gene are MNHNY and SVGAGI (reference sequence). DNA of the CDR3: TGTGCCAGCAGTTACTCGACGGGACAGGAGAATCAGCCCCAGCATTTT. This translates into CASSYSTGQENQPQHF.

V usage is TRBV19 and J usage is TRBJ2-1; 7 bases map to TRBD2. Germline values: CDR1 LNHDA, CDR2 SQIVND (reference sequence). Trimming took 10 bases from V and 6 from J; bases not matched to a gene: 3. The CDR3 sequence is 11 residues long. The CDR3 is CATREGNEQFF. CDR3 bases: TGTGCCACTAGGGAGGGCAATGAGCAGTTCTTC.

The chain is built from TRBV7-9 and TRBJ2-2; possibly TRBD2 for D (5 bases). There are 16 residues in the CDR3. Between the trimmed V and J ends, which lost 5 bases and 3 bases, there was a span of 16 bases. Germline V gene data show CDR1 as SEHNR and CDR2 as FQNEAQ (reference sequence). The CDR3 sequence: CASSTTGSGYTGELFF. The CDR3, as DNA: TGTGCCAGCAGCACCACCGGATCGGGATACACCGGGGAGCTGTTTTTT.

V and J are TRBV7-9 and TRBJ1-1, with D possibly TRBD1 on 5 matching bases. The CDR3 contains 15 residues. Trimming pared 1 base from V and 1 base from J, leaving 10 bases between. CDR1 is SEHNR and CDR2 is FQNEAQ in the germline V gene (reference sequence). The CDR3 protein is CASSLVRTKNTEAFF. The CDR3 DNA is TGTGCCAGCAGCTTAGTTCGGACAAAGAACACTGAAGCTTTCTTT. The full variable domain, in which reference TRBV7-9 and TRBJ1-1 provide the parts outside the CDR3, is DTGVSQNPRHKITKRGQNVTFRCDPISEHNRLYWYRQTLGQGPEFLTYFQNEAQLEKSRLLSDRFSAERPKGSFSTLEIQRTEQGDSAMYLCASSLVRTKNTEAFFGQGTRLTVV.

This chain connects TRBV6-6 to TRBJ2-5; D is possibly TRBD1 (6 bases). Per germline, CDR1 MNHNY and CDR2 SVGAGI (reference sequence). Trimming stripped 6 bases from V and 5 bases from J, with 19 bases between. The CDR3 is 15 amino acids. The CDR3 loop reads CASSRDLGAGETQYF. CDR3 nucleotide sequence: TGTGCCAGCAGCCGCGATCTGGGGGCTGGGGAGACCCAGTACTTC.

The rearrangement uses TRBV9 and TRBJ2-7; 10 bases align to TRBD2. The CDR3 has 14 residues. Germline loops: CDR1 SGDLS, CDR2 YYNGEE. V shed 7 bases, J shed 2 bases, and the junction held 6 bases outside the gene matches. The CDR3 DNA follows: TGTGCCAGCGGCGGACTAGCGGAAGCCTACGAGCAGTACTTC. The encoded protein is CASGGLAEAYEQYF.

The chain couples TRBV4-3 to TRBJ2-5, with TRBD2 matching 10 bases. The V gene end was trimmed by 4 bases and the J gene end by 4 bases; junction bases not matched to a gene: 12. Germline V gene sequence: CDR1 LGHNA, CDR2 YSLEER. CDR3 length: 17 amino acids. The DNA for the CDR3 is TGCGCCAGCAGCCCCAGGGTAGCGGGGGGAAGGAGAGAGACCCAGTACTTC. It yields the protein CASSPRVAGGRRETQYF.

This chain connects TRBV19 to TRBJ2-5; the match to TRBD2 covers 12 bases. Germline CDR1 LNHDA, CDR2 SQIVND (reference sequence). The V gene end was trimmed by 6 bases and the J gene end by 4 bases; junction bases not matched to a gene: 0. The CDR3 consists of 13 residues. The CDR3 region has the DNA TGTGCCAGTAGGACTAGCGGGAGAGAGACCCAGTACTTC. The encoded protein is CASRTSGRETQYF.

This clone was seen a few times. V is TRBV7-8 and J is TRBJ2-5; 13 nucleotides match TRBD2. V was pared by 5 bases and J by 5 bases, with 17 bases of the junction left unmatched. Germline V gene lookup returns CDR1 SGHVS and CDR2 FQNEAQ. CDR3 length: 19 amino acids. As DNA, the CDR3 is TGTGCCAGCAGCGGACCCGGGACTAGCGGGGACTACCTCCTGGAGACCCAGTACTTC. It translates to CASSGPGTSGDYLLETQYF.

The rearrangement uses TRBV29-1 and TRBJ2-2, with 8 bases aligning to TRBD1. Germline CDR1 reads SQVTM; CDR2 reads ANQGSEA. The V gene end was trimmed by 2 bases and the J gene end by 3 bases; junction bases not matched to a gene: 2. The CDR3 spans 14 residues. The CDR3 DNA follows: TGCAGCGTTGAAAAGACAGGGGACACCGGGGAGCTGTTTTTT. As protein: CSVEKTGDTGELFF.